These 30 T cell receptor beta chains originate from one sample sequenced in a study of T cell responses to AZD1222 COVID-19 vaccine. The repertoire was sequenced with immunoSEQ multiplex PCR; TCRdb's copy has only in-frame clones and lacks some. The sample shows around 200,000 clones, approximately 95% of them seen only once. The input for sequencing was peripheral blood, taken on day 0 of AZD1222 vaccination. The receptors were gathered from an adult in good health.

The chain employs TRBV6-5 and TRBJ2-6; D possibly corresponds to TRBD1 (5 bases). The germline gives CDR1 MNHEY, CDR2 SVGAGI. Between the trimmed V and J ends, which lost 3 bases and 0 bases, there was a span of 6 bases. The CDR3 contains 15 residues. CDR3 residues: CASSYGHSGANVLTF. The CDR3 nucleotides read TGTGCCAGCAGTTATGGACACTCTGGGGCCAACGTCCTGACTTTC.

CDR3 sequence: CASSPAADLYGYTF. CDR3 DNA: TGTGCCAGCTCCCCAGCGGCGGATCTATATGGCTACACCTTC. The V gene is TRBV18, the J gene TRBJ1-2, with D uncertain. The CDR3 length is 14 residues. Looked up from germline, CDR1 is KGHSH and CDR2 is LQKENI. Trimming pared 6 bases from V and 5 bases from J, leaving 16 bases between.

The gene calls are TRBV6-5 and TRBJ1-1; no clear D gene. The CDR3 runs 15 residues. Germline values: CDR1 MNHEY, CDR2 SVGAGI. V was pared by 7 bases and J by 1 base, with 16 bases between. The CDR3: CASTVGPWANTEAFF. The CDR3 nucleotides are TGTGCCAGCACCGTTGGTCCCTGGGCGAACACTGAAGCTTTCTTT.

The chain links TRBV27 to TRBJ1-2; no clear D gene. The ends were cut back, 5 bases at V and 4 bases at J, with 17 bases in the middle. The CDR3 contains 15 residues. CDR1 is MNHEY and CDR2 is SMNVEV in the germline V gene (reference sequence). The CDR3 protein is CASSPTGRNFYGYTF. Here the CDR3 DNA reads TGTGCCAGCAGTCCGACCGGACGGAACTTCTATGGCTACACCTTC.

The chain is built from TRBV27 and TRBJ2-5; D may correspond to TRBD1 or TRBD2 (5 bases each). From germline, CDR1 is MNHEY and CDR2 SMNVEV (reference sequence). V lost 3 bases and J 2 bases, leaving 13 bases between the germline ends. CDR3 length equals 15 residues. CDR3 sequence reads: CASSFIMGVQETQYF. CDR3 in DNA: TGTGCCAGCAGTTTTATTATGGGGGTACAAGAGACCCAGTACTTC.

The CDR3 nucleotides read TGTGCCAGCAGCCCACTTGGGGAAACTCAGCATTTT. This translates into CASSPLGETQHF. V gene TRBV6-5 combines with J gene TRBJ1-5; unclear D gene. This CDR3 has 12 residues. CDR1 and CDR2 (germline): MNHEY, SVGAGI. V lost 6 bases to trimming and J lost 13 bases, with 16 bases between them.

The chain employs TRBV5-4 and TRBJ1-5; D is unclear. The CDR3 covers 14 residues. CDR1 and CDR2 from the germline V gene are SGHNT and YYREEE (reference sequence). The V end was cut by 0 bases, the J end by 3 bases, with 7 bases between. In nucleotides, the CDR3 is TGTGCCAGCAGCTTGGATGGTAACAATCAGCCCCAGCATTTT. Translation gives CASSLDGNNQPQHF.

This rearrangement joins TRBV7-9 to TRBJ1-5; perhaps TRBD1 as D (6 bases). Trimming took 2 bases from V and 8 from J, leaving 13 bases between them. The CDR3 consists of 14 residues. The germline V gene has CDR1 SEHNR and CDR2 FQNEAQ (reference sequence). CDR3 DNA sequence: TGTGCCAGCAGCTTAAAGGGGGGGCTGAAGCCCCAGCATTTT. As protein: CASSLKGGLKPQHF.

The V gene is TRBV7-9, the J gene TRBJ1-5; D ambiguous. There are 13 residues in the CDR3. The V and J ends lost 7 bases and 2 bases respectively, with 9 bases between them. Germline V CDR1 and CDR2: SEHNR, FQNEAQ (reference sequence). CDR3 sequence reads: CASTRGGNQPQHF. CDR3 sequence (DNA): TGTGCCAGCACTCGGGGTGGCAATCAGCCCCAGCATTTT.

The chain is built from TRBV11-2 and TRBJ2-5; TRBD2 aligns across 7 bases. Germline V lookup: CDR1 SGHAT, CDR2 FQNNGV. This CDR3 has 13 residues. J gave up 4 bases and V 8 bases, and 7 bases lay outside the gene matches. CDR3 sequence: CASAPPGGETQYF. The CDR3 nucleotides read TGTGCCAGCGCCCCACCGGGAGGAGAGACCCAGTACTTC.

The CDR3 nucleotides read TGTGCCAGCAGACTAGCGGGAGGGCCCGGACAGCAGTTCTTC. It is translated as CASRLAGGPGQQFF. The rearrangement uses TRBV11-2 and TRBJ2-1; 13 bases map to TRBD2. The CDR3 covers 14 residues. V shed 6 bases and J 11 bases; nucleotides not matched to a gene: 7. CDR1 is SGHAT, CDR2 FQNNGV, per germline.

This clone was seen just once. The DNA for the CDR3 is TGTGCCAGCATTGCAGGGGGCGTAGGTGGCTACACCTTC. Its protein product is CASIAGGVGGYTF. The rearrangement links TRBV19 to TRBJ1-2, with 8 nucleotides matching TRBD1. This CDR3 comprises 13 residues. V shed 9 bases and J 7 bases; nucleotides not matched to a gene: 10. CDR1 is LNHDA, CDR2 SQIVND, per germline (reference sequence).

This chain uses TRBV12-3 or TRBV12-4 with TRBJ1-2; D possibly corresponds to TRBD1 (6 bases). This CDR3 has 13 amino acids. The V end lost 3 bases, the J end lost 7 bases, and 12 bases lay between the germline ends. The CDR3 protein is CASSFRGEPGYTF. CDR3 sequence (DNA): TGTGCCAGCAGTTTTAGGGGGGAGCCTGGCTACACCTTC.

The chain employs TRBV7-8 and TRBJ1-6; D is ambiguous. With 2 bases removed from V and 9 bases from J, the gap between germline ends came to 11 bases. CDR1 SGHVS and CDR2 FQNEAQ come from the germline V gene. The CDR3 extends over 14 amino acids. The CDR3 spells CASSLFGESSPLHF. CDR3 DNA sequence: TGTGCCAGCAGCTTATTTGGGGAATCTTCACCCCTCCACTTT.

The DNA of the CDR3 is TGTGCCAGCAGGGGCAGGGGGAGCTCCTACGAGCAGTACTTC. Translating gives CASRGRGSSYEQYF. This chain links TRBV27 with TRBJ2-7; 7 bases are a match to TRBD1. This CDR3 region has 14 residues. The V and J ends lost 6 bases and 0 bases, in that order; junction bases with no gene match: 5. The germline V gene encodes CDR1 MNHEY and CDR2 SMNVEV (reference sequence).

The gene calls are TRBV4-1 and TRBJ1-1; D unresolved. Germline assignment: CDR1 MGHRA and CDR2 YSYEKL. Trimming cost V 1 base and J 4 bases, with 16 bases left between them. This CDR3 spans 16 amino acids. CDR3 in DNA: TGCGCCAGCAGCCAAGGGCCAGGACCCTTAGCCACTGAAGCTTTCTTT. This sequence encodes CASSQGPGPLATEAFF.

V and J are TRBV7-9 and TRBJ2-7, with D hard to call. Germline V gene sequence: CDR1 SEHNR, CDR2 FQNEAQ (reference sequence). Trimming took 6 bases from V and 4 from J, leaving 10 bases between them. The CDR3 has 12 amino acids. The CDR3 sequence is CASSPEPYEQYF. For the CDR3, the DNA is TGTGCCAGCAGTCCAGAACCTTACGAGCAGTACTTC.

This rearrangement joins TRBV7-9 to TRBJ2-1; no reliable D call. Germline V gene sequence: CDR1 SEHNR, CDR2 FQNEAQ (reference sequence). Between the trimmed V and J ends, which lost 1 base and 6 bases, there was a span of 7 bases. The CDR3 is 13 amino acids. CDR3 region: CASSLVLRNEQFF. For the CDR3, the DNA is TGTGCCAGCAGCTTAGTGCTACGCAATGAGCAGTTCTTC.

This chain uses TRBV5-1 with TRBJ2-3, with a possible D match to TRBD2 (5 bases). The CDR3 is made up of 16 amino acids. In germline, CDR1 is SGHRS, CDR2 YFSETQ. V shed 0 bases and J shed 2 bases, with 13 bases lying between them. CDR3 coding DNA: TGCGCCAGCAGCTTGGCCGCTAGCCGCTACACAGATACGCAGTATTTT. It codes for CASSLAASRYTDTQYF.

This chain links TRBV12-3 or TRBV12-4 with TRBJ2-7, with D maybe TRBD2 (5 bases). The CDR3 sequence is 13 residues long. Trimming stripped 4 bases from V and 2 bases from J, with 9 bases between. The CDR3, as DNA: TGTGCCAGCAGTTCCGGGGTTCCCTACGAGCAGTACTTC. Translating gives CASSSGVPYEQYF.

The V and J genes are TRBV3-1 (or the pseudogene TRBV3-2) and TRBJ2-5; tentatively, D is TRBD1 (5 bases). CDR3 length: 16 residues. With 3 bases removed from V and 4 bases from J, the gap between germline ends came to 18 bases. Germline V gives CDR1 LGHDT, CDR2 YNNKEL (reference sequence). The CDR3 DNA follows: TGTGCCAGCAGCCACCCTCCGGCAGGGTTGGGAGAGACCCAGTACTTC. Its protein product is CASSHPPAGLGETQYF.

The chain combines TRBV7-9 with TRBJ1-2; no reliable D call. In germline, CDR1 is SEHNR, CDR2 FQNEAQ (reference sequence). V dropped 7 bases and J dropped 8 bases, with 17 bases sitting between them. This CDR3 spans 13 amino acids. The CDR3 DNA is TGTGCCAGCACTATTGGACCCCTTTACGGCTACACCTTC. It specifies CASTIGPLYGYTF.

The chain recombines TRBV30 with TRBJ2-1; D not certain. The V gene's germline CDR1 is GTSNPN and CDR2 SVGIG (reference sequence). V was cut by 5 bases and J by 0 bases, with 8 bases left in between. This CDR3 has 13 residues. CDR3 nucleotide sequence: TGTGCCTGGGCGACCAGCTCCTACAATGAGCAGTTCTTC. Its protein product is CAWATSSYNEQFF.

This chain links TRBV25-1 with TRBJ1-1; possible D gene TRBD1, 6 bases. CDR1 is MGHDK, CDR2 SYGVNS, per germline. The CDR3 sequence is 13 residues long. Trimming shortened V by 5 bases and J by 8 bases, and 15 bases separated the two germline ends. CDR3 nucleotides: TGTGCCAGCAGTCTACAGGCAGGGGCCGAAGCTTTCTTT. This encodes CASSLQAGAEAFF.

The rearrangement links TRBV3-1 (or the pseudogene TRBV3-2) to TRBJ1-5; 12 nucleotides agree with TRBD1. With V trimmed by 0 bases and J by 5 bases, 8 bases remained unmatched. CDR1 LGHDT and CDR2 YNNKEL come from the germline V gene (reference sequence). CDR3 size: 18 residues. This chain's CDR3 is CASSQDKGQGARDQPQHF. CDR3 DNA: TGTGCCAGCAGCCAAGATAAGGGACAGGGGGCTCGGGATCAGCCCCAGCATTTT.

The chain recombines TRBV15 with TRBJ2-2, with D maybe TRBD2 (5 bases). Germline CDR1 is LNHNV and CDR2 is YYDKDF (reference sequence). This CDR3 comprises 15 residues. V lost 0 bases and J lost 4, with 9 bases in between. CDR3 nucleotide sequence: TGTGCCACCAGCAGAGATCGGGGTATCACCGGGGAGCTGTTTTTT. Amino acid sequence: CATSRDRGITGELFF.

The chain couples TRBV4-1 to TRBJ2-3; D not resolved. V dropped 3 bases and J dropped 4 bases, with 14 bases sitting between them. The CDR3 spans 15 residues. Germline CDR1 MGHRA, CDR2 YSYEKL. The CDR3 sequence is CASSHYDSDADTQYF. In DNA form, the CDR3 reads TGCGCCAGCAGCCATTACGATTCGGATGCAGATACGCAGTATTTT.

For the CDR3, the DNA is TGCGCCAGCAGATCCCAAGGGAATTCACCCCTCCACTTT. Its translation: CASRSQGNSPLHF. V and J are TRBV5-1 and TRBJ1-6; D unresolved. The V gene's germline CDR1 is SGHRS and CDR2 YFSETQ. V lost 5 bases and J lost 7, with 10 bases in between. The CDR3 spans 13 residues. Drawing the rest from reference TRBV5-1 and TRBJ1-6, the complete variable domain is KAGVTQTPRYLIKTRGQQVTLSCSPISGHRSVSWYQQTPGQGLQFLFEYFSETQRNKGNFPGRFSGRQFSNSRSEMNVSTLELGDSALYLCASRSQGNSPLHFGNGTRLTVT.

This rearrangement joins TRBV4-1 to TRBJ2-7, with D maybe TRBD1 (5 bases). CDR3 length: 15 amino acids. Deletions cut 0 bases from V and 3 bases from J, with 12 bases between. CDR1 and CDR2 (germline): MGHRA, YSYEKL. In DNA form, the CDR3 reads TGCGCCAGCAGCCAAGATTCACTACAGGTCTACGAGCAGTACTTC. Its protein is CASSQDSLQVYEQYF.

The chain employs TRBV2 and TRBJ1-2; D uncertain. This CDR3 comprises 14 residues. V was clipped by 4 bases and J by 4 bases, with 13 bases between them. Germline V gene lookup returns CDR1 SNHLY and CDR2 FYNNEI. The CDR3 reads CASSGANTGYGYTF. CDR3 coding DNA: TGTGCCAGCAGTGGGGCAAATACGGGCTATGGCTACACCTTC.